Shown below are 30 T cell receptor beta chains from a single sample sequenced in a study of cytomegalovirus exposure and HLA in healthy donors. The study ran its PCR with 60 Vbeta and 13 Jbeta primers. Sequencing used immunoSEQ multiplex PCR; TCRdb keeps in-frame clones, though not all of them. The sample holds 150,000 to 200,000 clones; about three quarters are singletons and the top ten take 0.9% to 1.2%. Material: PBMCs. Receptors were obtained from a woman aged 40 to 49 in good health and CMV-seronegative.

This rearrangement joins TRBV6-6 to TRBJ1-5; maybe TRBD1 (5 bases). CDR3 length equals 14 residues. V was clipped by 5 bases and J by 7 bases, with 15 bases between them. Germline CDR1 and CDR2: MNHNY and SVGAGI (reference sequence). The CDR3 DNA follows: TGTGCCAGCAGTGCCCCCGGGGGAAGGCAGCCCCAGCATTTT. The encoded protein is CASSAPGGRQPQHF.

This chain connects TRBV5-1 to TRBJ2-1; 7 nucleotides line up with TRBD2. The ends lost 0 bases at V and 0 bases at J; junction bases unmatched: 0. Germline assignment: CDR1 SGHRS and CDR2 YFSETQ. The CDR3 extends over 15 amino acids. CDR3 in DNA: TGCGCCAGCAGCTTGGGGGAGGGCTCCTACAATGAGCAGTTCTTC. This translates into CASSLGEGSYNEQFF.

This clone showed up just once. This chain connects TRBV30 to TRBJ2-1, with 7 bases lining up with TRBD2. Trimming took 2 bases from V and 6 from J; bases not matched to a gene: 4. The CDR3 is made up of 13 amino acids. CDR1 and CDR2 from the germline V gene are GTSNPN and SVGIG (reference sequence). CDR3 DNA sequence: TGTGCCTGGAGTAGCGGGATCGCCAATGAGCAGTTCTTC. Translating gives CAWSSGIANEQFF.

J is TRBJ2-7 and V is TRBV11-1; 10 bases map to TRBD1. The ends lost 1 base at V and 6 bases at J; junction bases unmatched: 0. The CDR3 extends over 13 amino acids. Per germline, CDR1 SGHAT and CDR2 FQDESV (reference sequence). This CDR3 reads CASSLGTGGEQYF. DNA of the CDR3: TGTGCCAGCAGCTTAGGGACAGGGGGCGAGCAGTACTTC.

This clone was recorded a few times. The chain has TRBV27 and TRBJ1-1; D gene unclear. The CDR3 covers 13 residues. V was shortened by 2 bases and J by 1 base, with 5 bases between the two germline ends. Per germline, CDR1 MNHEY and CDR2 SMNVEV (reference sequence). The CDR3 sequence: CASSLNRNTEAFF. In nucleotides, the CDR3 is TGTGCCAGCAGTTTAAACAGGAACACTGAAGCTTTCTTT.

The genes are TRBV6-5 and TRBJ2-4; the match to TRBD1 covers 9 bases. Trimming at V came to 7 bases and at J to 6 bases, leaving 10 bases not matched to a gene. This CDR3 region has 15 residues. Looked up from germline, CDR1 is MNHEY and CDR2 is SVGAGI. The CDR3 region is CASKQGASKGNIQYF. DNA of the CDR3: TGTGCCAGCAAACAGGGGGCCAGCAAGGGAAACATTCAGTACTTC.

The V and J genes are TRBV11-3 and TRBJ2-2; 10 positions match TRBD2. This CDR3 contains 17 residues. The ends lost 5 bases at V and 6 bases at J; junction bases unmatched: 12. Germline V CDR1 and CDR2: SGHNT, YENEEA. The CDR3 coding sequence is TGTGCCAGCAGCCCACCTCTAGCGGGAGTTGGCGCCGGGGAGCTGTTTTTT. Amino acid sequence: CASSPPLAGVGAGELFF. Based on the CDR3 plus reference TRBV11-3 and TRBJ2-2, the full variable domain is EAGVVQSPRYKIIEKKQPVAFWCNPISGHNTLYWYLQNLGQGPELLIRYENEEAVDDSQLPKDRFSAERLKGVDSTLKIQPAELGDSAVYLCASSPPLAGVGAGELFFGEGSRLTVL.

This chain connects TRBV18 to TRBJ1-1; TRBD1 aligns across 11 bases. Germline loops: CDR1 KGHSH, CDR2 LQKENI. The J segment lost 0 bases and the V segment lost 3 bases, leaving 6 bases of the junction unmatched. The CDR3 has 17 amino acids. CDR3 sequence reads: CASSPGQGADMNTEAFF. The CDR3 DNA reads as TGTGCCAGCTCACCCGGACAGGGGGCGGACATGAACACTGAAGCTTTCTTT.

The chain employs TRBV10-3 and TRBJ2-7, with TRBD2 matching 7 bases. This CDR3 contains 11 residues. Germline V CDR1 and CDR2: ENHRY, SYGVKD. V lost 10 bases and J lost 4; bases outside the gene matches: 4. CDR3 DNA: TGTGCCAGTGGGACTAATTACGAGCAGTACTTC. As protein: CASGTNYEQYF.

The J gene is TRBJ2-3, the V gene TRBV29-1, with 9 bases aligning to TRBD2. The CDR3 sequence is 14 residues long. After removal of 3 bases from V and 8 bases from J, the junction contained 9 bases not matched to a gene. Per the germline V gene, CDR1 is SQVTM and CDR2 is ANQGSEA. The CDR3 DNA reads TGCAGCGTTGAGACTAGCGGCTCTATGGGTACGCAGTATTTT. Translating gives CSVETSGSMGTQYF.

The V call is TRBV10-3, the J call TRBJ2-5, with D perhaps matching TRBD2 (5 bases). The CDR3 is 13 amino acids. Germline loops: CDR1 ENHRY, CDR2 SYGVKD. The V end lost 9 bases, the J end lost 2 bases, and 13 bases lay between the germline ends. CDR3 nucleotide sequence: TGTGCCATAAGCCCGGGGTCGCAAGAGACCCAGTACTTC. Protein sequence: CAISPGSQETQYF.

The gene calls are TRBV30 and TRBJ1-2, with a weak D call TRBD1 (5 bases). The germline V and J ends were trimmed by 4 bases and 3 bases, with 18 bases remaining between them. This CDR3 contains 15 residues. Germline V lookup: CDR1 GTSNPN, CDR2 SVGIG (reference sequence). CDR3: CAWIRDFRAHYGYTF. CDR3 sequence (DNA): TGTGCCTGGATCAGGGATTTTCGAGCCCACTATGGCTACACCTTC.

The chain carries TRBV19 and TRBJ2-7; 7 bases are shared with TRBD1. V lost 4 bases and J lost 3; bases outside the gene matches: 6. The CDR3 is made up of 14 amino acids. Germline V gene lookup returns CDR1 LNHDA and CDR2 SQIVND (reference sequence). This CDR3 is CASSTRQGYYEQYF. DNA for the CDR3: TGTGCCAGTAGTACTCGACAGGGTTACTACGAGCAGTACTTC.

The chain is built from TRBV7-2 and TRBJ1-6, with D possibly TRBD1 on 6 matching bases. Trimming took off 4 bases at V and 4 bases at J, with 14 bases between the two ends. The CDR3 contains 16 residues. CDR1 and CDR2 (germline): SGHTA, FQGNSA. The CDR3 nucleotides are TGTGCCAGCAGCTGGGGAGGGGGACCTTATAATTCACCCCTCCACTTT. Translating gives CASSWGGGPYNSPLHF.

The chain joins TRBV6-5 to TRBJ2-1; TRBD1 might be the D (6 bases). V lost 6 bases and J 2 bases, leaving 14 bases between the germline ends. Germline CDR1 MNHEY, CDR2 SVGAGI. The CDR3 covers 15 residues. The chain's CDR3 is CASRDEAGAYNEQFF. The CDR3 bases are TGTGCCAGCAGAGACGAGGCAGGGGCCTACAATGAGCAGTTCTTC.

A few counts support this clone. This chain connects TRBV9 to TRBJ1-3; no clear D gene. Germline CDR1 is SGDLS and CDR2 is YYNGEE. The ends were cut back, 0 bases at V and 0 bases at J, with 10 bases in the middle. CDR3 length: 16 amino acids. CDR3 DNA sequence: TGTGCCAGCAGCGTAGGAGGCACACTCTCTGGAAACACCATATATTTT. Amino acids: CASSVGGTLSGNTIYF.

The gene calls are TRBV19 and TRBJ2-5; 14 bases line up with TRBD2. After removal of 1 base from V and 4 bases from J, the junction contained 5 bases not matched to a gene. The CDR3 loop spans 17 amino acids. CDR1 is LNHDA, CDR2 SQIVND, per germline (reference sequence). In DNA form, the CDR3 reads TGTGCCAGTAGTATAGGACTAGCGGGAGGGCTTGGAGAGACCCAGTACTTC. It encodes CASSIGLAGGLGETQYF.

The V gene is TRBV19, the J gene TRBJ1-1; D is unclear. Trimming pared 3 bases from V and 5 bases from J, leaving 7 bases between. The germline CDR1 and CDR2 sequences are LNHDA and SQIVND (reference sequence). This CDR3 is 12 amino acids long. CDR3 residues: CASSMGRTEAFF. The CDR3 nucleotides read TGTGCCAGTAGTATGGGGAGGACTGAAGCTTTCTTT.

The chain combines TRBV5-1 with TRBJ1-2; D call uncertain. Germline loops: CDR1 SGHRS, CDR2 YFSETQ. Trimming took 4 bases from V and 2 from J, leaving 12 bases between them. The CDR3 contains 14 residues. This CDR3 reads CASSPEGRNYGYTF. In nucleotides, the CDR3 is TGCGCCAGCAGCCCCGAGGGTCGAAACTATGGCTACACCTTC.

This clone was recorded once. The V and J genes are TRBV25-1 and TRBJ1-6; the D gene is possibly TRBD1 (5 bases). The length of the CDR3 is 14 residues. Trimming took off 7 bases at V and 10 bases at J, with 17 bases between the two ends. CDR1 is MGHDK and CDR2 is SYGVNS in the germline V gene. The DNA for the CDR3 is TGTGCCAGCACTTCTTTGCGGAGGGACTCACCCCTCCACTTT. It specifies CASTSLRRDSPLHF. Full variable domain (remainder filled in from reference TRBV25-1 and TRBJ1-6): EADIYQTPRYLVIGTGKKITLECSQTMGHDKMYWYQQDPGMELHLIHYSYGVNSTEKGDLSSESTVSRIRTEHFPLTLESARPSHTSQYLCASTSLRRDSPLHFGNGTRLTVT.

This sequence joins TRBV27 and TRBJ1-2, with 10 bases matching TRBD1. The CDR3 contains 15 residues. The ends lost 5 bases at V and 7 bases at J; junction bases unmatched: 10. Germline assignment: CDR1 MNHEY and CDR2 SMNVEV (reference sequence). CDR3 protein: CASSTRDRGISGYTF. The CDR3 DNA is TGTGCCAGCAGTACCCGGGACAGGGGCATTTCTGGCTACACCTTC.

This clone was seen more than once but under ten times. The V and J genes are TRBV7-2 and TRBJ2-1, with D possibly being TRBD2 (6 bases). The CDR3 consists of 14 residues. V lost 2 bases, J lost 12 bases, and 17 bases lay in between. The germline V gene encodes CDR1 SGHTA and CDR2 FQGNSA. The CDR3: CASSLTRSSARQFF. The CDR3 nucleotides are TGTGCCAGCAGCTTAACCCGCTCTAGCGCGCGGCAGTTCTTC.

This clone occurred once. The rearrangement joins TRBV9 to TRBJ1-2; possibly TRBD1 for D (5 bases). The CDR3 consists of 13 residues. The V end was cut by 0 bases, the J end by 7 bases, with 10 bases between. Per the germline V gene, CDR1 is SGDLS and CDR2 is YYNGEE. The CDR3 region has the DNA TGTGCCAGCAGCGTAGGGGGAGGGACTGGCTACACCTTC. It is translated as CASSVGGGTGYTF. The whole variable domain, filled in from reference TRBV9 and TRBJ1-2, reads DSGVTQTPKHLITATGQRVTLRCSPRSGDLSVYWYQQSLDQGLQFLIQYYNGEERAKGNILERFSAQQFPDLHSELNLSSLELGDSALYFCASSVGGGTGYTFGSGTRLTVV.

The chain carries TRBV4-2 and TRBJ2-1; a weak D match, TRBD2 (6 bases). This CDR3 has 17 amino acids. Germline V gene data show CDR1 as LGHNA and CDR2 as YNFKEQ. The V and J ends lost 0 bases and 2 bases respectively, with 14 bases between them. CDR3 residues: CASSQDWGDSTYNEQFF. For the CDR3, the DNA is TGTGCCAGCAGCCAAGATTGGGGGGATTCCACCTACAATGAGCAGTTCTTC.

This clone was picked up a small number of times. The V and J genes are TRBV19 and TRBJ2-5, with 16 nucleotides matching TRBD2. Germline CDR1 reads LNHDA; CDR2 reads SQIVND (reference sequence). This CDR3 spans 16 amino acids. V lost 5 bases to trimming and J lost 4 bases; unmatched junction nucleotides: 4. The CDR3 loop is CASSAGTSGRGETQYF. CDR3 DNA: TGTGCCAGTAGTGCCGGGACTAGCGGGAGGGGAGAGACCCAGTACTTC.

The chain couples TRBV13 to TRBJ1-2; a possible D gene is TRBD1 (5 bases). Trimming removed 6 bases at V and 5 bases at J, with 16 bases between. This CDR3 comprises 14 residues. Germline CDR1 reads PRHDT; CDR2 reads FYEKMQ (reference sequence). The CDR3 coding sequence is TGTGCCAGCAGGGACCTGACAGAGTCGTATGGCTACACCTTC. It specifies CASRDLTESYGYTF. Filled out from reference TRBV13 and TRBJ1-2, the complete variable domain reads AAGVIQSPRHLIKEKRETATLKCYPIPRHDTVYWYQQGPGQDPQFLISFYEKMQSDKGSIPDRFSAQQFSDYHSELNMSSLELGDSALYFCASRDLTESYGYTFGSGTRLTVV.

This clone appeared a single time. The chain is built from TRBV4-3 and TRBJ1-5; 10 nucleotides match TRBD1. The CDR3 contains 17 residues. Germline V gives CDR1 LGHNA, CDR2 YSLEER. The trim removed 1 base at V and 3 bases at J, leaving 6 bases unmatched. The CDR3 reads CASSQGPGTGDNQPQHF. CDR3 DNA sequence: TGCGCCAGCAGCCAAGGTCCCGGGACAGGGGACAATCAGCCCCAGCATTTT.

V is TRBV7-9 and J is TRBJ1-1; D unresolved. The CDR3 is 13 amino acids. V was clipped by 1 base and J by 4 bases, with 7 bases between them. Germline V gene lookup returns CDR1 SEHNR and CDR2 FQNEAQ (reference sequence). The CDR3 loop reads CASSLEAGTEAFF. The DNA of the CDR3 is TGTGCCAGCAGCTTAGAGGCAGGCACTGAAGCTTTCTTT. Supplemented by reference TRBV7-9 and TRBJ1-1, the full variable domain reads DTGVSQNPRHKITKRGQNVTFRCDPISEHNRLYWYRQTLGQGPEFLTYFQNEAQLEKSRLLSDRFSAERPKGSFSTLEIQRTEQGDSAMYLCASSLEAGTEAFFGQGTRLTVV.

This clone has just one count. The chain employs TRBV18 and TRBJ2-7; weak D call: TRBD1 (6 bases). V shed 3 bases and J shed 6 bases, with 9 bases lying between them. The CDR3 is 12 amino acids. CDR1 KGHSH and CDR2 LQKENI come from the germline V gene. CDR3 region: CASSPAGVEQYV. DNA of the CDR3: TGTGCCAGCTCACCCGCAGGGGTCGAGCAGTACGTC.

As DNA, the CDR3 is TGTGCCAGCACCGGGGGAGGGTTCACAGATACGCAGTATTTT. Translating gives CASTGGGFTDTQYF. The chain employs TRBV11-2 and TRBJ2-3, with 7 bases fitting TRBD2. Germline V CDR1 and CDR2: SGHAT, FQNNGV. This CDR3 contains 14 residues. V was pared by 7 bases and J by 2 bases, with 6 bases of the junction left unmatched.